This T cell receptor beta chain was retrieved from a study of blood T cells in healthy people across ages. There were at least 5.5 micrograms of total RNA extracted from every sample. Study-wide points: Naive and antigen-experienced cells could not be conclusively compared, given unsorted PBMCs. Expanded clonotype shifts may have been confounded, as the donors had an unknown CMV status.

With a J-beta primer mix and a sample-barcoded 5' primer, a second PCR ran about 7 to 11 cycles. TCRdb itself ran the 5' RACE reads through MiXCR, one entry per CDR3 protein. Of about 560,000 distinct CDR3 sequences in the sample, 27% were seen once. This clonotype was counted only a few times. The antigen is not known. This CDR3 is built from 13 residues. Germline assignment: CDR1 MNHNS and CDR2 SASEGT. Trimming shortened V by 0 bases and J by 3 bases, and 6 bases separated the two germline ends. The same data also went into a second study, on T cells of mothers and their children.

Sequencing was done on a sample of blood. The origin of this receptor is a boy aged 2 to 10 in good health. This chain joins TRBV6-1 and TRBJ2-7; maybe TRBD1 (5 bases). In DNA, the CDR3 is TGTGCCAGCAGTGAAGCACAGGACTACGAGCAGTACTTC. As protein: CASSEAQDYEQYF.